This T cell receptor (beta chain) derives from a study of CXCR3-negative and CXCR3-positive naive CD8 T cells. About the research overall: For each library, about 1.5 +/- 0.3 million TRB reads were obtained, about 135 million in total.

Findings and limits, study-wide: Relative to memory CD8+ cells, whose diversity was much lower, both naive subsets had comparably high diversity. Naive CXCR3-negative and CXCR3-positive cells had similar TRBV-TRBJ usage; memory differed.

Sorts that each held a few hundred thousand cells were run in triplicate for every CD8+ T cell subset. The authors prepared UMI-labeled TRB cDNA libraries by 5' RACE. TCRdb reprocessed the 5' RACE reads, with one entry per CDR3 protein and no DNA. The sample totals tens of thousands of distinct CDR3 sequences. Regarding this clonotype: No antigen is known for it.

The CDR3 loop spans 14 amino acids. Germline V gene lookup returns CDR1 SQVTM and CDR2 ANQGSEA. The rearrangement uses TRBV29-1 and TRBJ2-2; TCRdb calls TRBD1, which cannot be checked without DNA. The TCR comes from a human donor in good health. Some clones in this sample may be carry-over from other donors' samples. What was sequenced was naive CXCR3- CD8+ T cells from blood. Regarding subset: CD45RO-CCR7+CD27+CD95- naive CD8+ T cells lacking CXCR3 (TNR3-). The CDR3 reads CSVTGTGVTGELFF.